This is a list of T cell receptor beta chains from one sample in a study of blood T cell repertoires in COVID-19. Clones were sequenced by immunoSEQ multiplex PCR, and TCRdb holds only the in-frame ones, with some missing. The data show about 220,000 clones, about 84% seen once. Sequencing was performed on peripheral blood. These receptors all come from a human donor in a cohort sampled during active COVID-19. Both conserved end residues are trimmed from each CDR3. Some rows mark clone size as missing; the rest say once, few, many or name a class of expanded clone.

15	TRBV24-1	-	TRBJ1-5	ATSDPGQGNSNQPQH
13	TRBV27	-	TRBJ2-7	ASSLSRAGTYEQY
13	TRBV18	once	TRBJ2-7	ASSPPLAGTYEQY
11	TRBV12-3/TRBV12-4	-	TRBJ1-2	ASSLASGYGYT
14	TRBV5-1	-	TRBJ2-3	ASSPGLARSTDTQY
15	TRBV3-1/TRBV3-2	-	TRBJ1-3	ASSTLQGLSSGNTIY
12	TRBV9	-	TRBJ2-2	ASSVQGGTGELF
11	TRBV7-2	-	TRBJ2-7	ASSLAGLYEQY
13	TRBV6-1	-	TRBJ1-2	ASSEAPADFYGYT
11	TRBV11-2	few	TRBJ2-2	ASIELPTGELF
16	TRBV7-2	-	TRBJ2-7	ASSLASRASGGASEQY
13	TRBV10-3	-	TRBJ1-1	AIRTGAGSYTEAF
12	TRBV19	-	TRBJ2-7	ASTIKDRSYEQY
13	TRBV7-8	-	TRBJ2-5	ASSSIGQGRETQY
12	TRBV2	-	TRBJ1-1	ASSTDRATTEAF
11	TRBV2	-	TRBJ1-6	ASGQGMDSPLH
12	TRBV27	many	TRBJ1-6	ASSSGQSNSPLH
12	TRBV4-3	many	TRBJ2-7	ASSRDTGTYEQY
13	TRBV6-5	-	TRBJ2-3	ASSYGGGSSDTQY
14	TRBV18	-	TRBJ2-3	ASSPGGRGSTDTQY
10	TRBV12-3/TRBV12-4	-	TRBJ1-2	ASSSSRYGYT
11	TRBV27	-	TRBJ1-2	ASKGHLNYGYT
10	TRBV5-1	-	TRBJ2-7	ASSPGFHEQY
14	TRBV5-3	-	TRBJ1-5	ARSTEPNRGNQPQH
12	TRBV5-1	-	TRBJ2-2	ASRLAENTGELF
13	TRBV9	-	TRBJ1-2	ASSLPGTGRNGYT
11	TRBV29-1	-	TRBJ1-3	SVASGYGNTIY
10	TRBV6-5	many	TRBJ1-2	ARGQGTTDYT
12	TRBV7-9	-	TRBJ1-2	ASSRPTGPYGYT
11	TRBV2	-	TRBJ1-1	ASRITRGTEAF
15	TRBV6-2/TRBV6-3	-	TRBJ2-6	ASSYGAGLTGANVLT
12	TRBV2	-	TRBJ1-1	ASSRDSWYTEAF
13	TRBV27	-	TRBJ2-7	ASSLSPRGQYEQY
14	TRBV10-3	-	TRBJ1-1	AISDSGYRGKTEAF
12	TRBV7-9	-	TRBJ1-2	ASSGPGTGYGYT
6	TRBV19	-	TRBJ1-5	ASTSTF
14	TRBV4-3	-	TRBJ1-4	ASSRRPGQGSEKLF
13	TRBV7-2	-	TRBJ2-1	ASSLTSGATIEQF
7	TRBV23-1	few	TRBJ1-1	AGGGEAF
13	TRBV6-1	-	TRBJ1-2	ASSDVLAGDPGYT
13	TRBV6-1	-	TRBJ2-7	ASSEAQREFDEQY
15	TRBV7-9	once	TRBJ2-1	ASRTPKTGAGDDEQF
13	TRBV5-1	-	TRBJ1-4	ASSYTGGSNEKLF
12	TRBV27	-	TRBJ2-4	ASSPLAGVGVQY
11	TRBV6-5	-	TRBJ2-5	ASSYLRGETQY
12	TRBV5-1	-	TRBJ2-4	ASSLRTSGNIQY
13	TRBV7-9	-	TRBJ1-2	ASSKDSLAGSGYT
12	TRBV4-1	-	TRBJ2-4	ASSQGGVRNIQY
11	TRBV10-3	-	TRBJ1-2	AISDGGVWGYT
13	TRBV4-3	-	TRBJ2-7	ASSQLDRGAYEQY
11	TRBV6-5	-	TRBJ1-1	ATQLNRDTEAF
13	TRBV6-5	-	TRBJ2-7	ASSYPTTPTYEQY
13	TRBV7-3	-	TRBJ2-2	ASSRDRIGTGELF